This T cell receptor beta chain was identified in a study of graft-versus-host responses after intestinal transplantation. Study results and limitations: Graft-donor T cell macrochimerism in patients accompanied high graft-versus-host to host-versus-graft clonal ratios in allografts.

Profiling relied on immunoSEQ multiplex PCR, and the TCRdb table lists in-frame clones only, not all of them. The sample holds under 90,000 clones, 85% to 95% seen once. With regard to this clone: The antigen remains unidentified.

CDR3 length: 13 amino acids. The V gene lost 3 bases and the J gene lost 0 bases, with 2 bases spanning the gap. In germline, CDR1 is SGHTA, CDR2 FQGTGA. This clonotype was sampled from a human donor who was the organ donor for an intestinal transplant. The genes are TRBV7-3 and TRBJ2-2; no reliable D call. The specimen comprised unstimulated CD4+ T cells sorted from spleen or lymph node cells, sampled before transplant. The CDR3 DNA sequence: TGTGCCAGCAGCTTTACGAACACCGGGGAGCTGTTTTTT. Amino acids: CASSFTNTGELFF. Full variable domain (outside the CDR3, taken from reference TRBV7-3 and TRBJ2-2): GAGVSQTPSNKVTEKGKYVELRCDPISGHTALYWYRQSLGQGPEFLIYFQGTGAADDSGLPNDRFFAVRPEGSVSTLKIQRTERGDSAVYLCASSFTNTGELFFGEGSRLTVL.